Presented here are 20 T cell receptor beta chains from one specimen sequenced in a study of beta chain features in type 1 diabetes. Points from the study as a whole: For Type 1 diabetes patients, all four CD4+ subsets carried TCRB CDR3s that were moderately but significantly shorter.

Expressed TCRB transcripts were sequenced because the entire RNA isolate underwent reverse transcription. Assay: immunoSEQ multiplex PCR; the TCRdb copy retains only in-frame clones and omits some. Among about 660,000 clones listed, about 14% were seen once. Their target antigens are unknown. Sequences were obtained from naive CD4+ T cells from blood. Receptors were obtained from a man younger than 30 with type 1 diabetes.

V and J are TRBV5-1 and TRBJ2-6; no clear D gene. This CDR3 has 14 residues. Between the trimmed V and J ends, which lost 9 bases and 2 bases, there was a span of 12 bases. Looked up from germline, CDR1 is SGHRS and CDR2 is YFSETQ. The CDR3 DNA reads TGCGCCACCCAGCTGGGGACTGGGGCCAACGTCCTGACTTTC. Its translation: CATQLGTGANVLTF.

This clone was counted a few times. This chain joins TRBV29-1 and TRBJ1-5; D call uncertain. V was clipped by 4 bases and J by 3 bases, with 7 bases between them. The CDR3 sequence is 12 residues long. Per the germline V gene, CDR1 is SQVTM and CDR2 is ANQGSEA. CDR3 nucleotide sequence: TGCAGCGTTGGAACATTCAATCAGCCCCAGCATTTT. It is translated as CSVGTFNQPQHF. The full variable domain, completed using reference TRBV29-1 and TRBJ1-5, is SAVISQKPSRDICQRGTSLTIQCQVDSQVTMMFWYRQQPGQSLTLIATANQGSEATYESGFVIDKFPISRPNLTFSTLTVSNMSPEDSSIYLCSVGTFNQPQHFGDGTRLSIL.

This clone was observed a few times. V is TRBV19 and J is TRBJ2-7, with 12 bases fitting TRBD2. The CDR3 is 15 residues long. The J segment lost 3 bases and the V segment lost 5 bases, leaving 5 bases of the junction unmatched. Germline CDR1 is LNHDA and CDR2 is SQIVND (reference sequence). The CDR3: CASSLWTSGNYEQYF. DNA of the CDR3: TGTGCCAGTAGTCTCTGGACTAGCGGGAACTACGAGCAGTACTTC.

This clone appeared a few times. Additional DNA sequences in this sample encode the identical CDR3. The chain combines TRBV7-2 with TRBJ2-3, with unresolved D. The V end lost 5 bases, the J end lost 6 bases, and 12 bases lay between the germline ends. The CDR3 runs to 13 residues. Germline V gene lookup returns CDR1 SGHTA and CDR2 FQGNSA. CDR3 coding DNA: TGTGCCAGCAGCCCCGGAGCCGTGGATACGCAGTATTTT. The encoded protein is CASSPGAVDTQYF.

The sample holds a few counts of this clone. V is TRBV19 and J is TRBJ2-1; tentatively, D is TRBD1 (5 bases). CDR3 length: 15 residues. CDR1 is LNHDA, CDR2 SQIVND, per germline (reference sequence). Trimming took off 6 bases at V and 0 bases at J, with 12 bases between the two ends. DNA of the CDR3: TGTGCCAGTAGCTCGACAGTTCGCTCCTACAATGAGCAGTTCTTC. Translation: CASSSTVRSYNEQFF.

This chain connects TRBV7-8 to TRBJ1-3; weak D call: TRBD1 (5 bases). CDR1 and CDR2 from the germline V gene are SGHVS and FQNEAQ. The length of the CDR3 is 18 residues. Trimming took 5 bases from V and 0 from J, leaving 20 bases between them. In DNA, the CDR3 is TGTGCCAGCAGCCACTACCTAAGGGGCAAACGCTCTGGAAACACCATATATTTT. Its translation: CASSHYLRGKRSGNTIYF. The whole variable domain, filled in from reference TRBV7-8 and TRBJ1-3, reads GAGVSQSPRYKVAKRGQDVALRCDPISGHVSLFWYQQALGQGPEFLTYFQNEAQLDKSGLPSDRFFAERPEGSVSTLKIQRTQQEDSAVYLCASSHYLRGKRSGNTIYFGEGSWLTVV.

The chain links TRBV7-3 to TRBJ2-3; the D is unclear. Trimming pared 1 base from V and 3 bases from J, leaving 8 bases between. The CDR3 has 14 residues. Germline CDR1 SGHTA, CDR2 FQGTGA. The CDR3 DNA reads TGTGCCAGCAGCTTAAGTCTAGAAACAGATACGCAGTATTTT. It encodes CASSLSLETDTQYF.

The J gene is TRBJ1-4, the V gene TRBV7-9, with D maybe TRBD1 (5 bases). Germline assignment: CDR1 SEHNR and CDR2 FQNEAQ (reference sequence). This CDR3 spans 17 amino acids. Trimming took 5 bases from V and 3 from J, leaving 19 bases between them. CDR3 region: CASSPEAGSTANEKLFF. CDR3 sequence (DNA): TGTGCCAGCAGCCCGGAGGCAGGGAGCACGGCTAATGAAAAACTGTTTTTT.

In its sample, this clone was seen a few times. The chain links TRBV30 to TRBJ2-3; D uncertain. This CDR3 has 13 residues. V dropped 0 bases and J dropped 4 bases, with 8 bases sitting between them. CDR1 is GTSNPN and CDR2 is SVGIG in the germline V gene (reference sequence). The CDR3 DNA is TGTGCCTGGAGTGTACAACCTCCAGATACGCAGTATTTT. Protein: CAWSVQPPDTQYF. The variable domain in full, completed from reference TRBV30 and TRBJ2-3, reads SQTIHQWPATLVQPVGSPLSLECTVEGTSNPNLYWYRQAAGRGLQLLFYSVGIGQISSEVPQNLSASRPQDRQFILSSKKLLLSDSGFYLCAWSVQPPDTQYFGPGTRLTVL.

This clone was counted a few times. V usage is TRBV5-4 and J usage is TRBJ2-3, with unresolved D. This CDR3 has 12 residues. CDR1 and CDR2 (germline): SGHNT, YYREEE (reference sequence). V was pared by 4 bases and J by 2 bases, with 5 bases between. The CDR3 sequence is CASSPTTDTQYF. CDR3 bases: TGTGCCAGCAGCCCGACCACAGATACGCAGTATTTT.

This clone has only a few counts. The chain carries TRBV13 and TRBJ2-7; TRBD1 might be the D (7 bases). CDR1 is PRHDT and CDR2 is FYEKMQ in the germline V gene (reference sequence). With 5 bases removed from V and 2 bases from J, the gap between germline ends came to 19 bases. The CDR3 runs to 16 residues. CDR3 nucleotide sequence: TGTGCCAGCAGCGGGATATGGTCAGGGGGGACCTACGAGCAGTACTTC. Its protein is CASSGIWSGGTYEQYF.

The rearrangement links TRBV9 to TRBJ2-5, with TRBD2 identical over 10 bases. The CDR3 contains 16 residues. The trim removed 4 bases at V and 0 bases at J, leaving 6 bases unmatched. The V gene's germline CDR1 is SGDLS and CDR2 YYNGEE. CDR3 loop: CASSSGLAVYQETQYF. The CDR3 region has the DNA TGTGCCAGCAGCTCCGGACTAGCGGTGTACCAAGAGACCCAGTACTTC.

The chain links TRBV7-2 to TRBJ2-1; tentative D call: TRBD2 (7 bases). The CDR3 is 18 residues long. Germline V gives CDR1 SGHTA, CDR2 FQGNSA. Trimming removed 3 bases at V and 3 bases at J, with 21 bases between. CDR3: CASSLPWRGPHLYNEQFF. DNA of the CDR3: TGTGCCAGCAGCTTGCCCTGGCGGGGGCCGCACCTCTACAATGAGCAGTTCTTC.

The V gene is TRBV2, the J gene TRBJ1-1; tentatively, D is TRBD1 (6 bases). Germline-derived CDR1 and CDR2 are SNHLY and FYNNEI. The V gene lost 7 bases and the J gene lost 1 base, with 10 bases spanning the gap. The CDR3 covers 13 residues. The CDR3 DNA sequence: TGTGCCAGCATCGGGGGGGCGAACACTGAAGCTTTCTTT. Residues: CASIGGANTEAFF. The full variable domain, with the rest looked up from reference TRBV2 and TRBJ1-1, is EPEVTQTPSHQVTQMGQEVILRCVPISNHLYFYWYRQILGQKVEFLVSFYNNEISEKSEIFDDQFSVERPDGSNFTLKIRSTKLEDSAMYFCASIGGANTEAFFGQGTRLTVV.

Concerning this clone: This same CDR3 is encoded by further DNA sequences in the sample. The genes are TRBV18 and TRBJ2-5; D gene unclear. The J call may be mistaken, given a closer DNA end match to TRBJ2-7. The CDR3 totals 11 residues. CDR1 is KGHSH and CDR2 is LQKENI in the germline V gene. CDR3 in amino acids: CASSSSYEQYF. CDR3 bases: TGTGCCAGCTCGTCCTCCTACGAGCAGTACTTC.

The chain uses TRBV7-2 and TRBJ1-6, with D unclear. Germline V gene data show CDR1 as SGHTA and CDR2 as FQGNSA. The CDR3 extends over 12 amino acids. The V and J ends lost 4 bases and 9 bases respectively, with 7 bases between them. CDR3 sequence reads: CASSSTSSPLHF. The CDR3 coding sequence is TGTGCCAGCAGCTCCACAAGTTCACCCCTCCACTTT.

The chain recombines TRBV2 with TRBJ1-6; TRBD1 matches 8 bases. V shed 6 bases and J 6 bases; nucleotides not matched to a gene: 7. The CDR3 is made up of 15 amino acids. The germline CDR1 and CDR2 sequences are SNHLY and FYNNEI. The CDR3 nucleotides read TGTGCCAGCAGCCTAGGACAGGGACGTAATTCACCCCTCCACTTT. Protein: CASSLGQGRNSPLHF.

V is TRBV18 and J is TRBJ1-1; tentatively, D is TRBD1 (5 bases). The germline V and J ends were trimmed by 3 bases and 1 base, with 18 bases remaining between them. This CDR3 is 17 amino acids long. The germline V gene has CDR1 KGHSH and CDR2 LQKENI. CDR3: CASSPSSRALPNTEAFF. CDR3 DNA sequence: TGTGCCAGCTCACCGTCCTCCAGGGCTCTACCGAACACTGAAGCTTTCTTT.

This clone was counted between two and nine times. CDR3 coding DNA: TGTGCCAGCAGCCACGGGGCGGACTACGAGCAGTACTTC. Translation: CASSHGADYEQYF. The J gene is TRBJ2-7, the V gene TRBV9; D is possibly TRBD1 or TRBD2 (5 bases each). Deletions cut 4 bases from V and 3 bases from J, with 11 bases between. CDR3 length: 13 amino acids. Germline CDR1 SGDLS, CDR2 YYNGEE.

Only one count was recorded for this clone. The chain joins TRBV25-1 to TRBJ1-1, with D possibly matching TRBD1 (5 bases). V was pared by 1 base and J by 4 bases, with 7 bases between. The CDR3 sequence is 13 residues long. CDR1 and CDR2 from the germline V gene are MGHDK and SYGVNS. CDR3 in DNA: TGTGCCAGCAGTGAATCAGGGTTCACTGAAGCTTTCTTT. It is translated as CASSESGFTEAFF. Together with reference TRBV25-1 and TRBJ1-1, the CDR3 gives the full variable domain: EADIYQTPRYLVIGTGKKITLECSQTMGHDKMYWYQQDPGMELHLIHYSYGVNSTEKGDLSSESTVSRIRTEHFPLTLESARPSHTSQYLCASSESGFTEAFFGQGTRLTVV.